The 26 T cell receptor beta chains below all came from one sample that was sequenced in a study of T cell repertoires in aging, cancer and after chemotherapy (dated by TCRdb to the late 2010s). The sample was run on an Illumina MiSeq. Multiplex touch-down PCR with a mixed TRB-A/B primer pool was used to amplify rearranged TRB sequences covering the V, D and J segments. TCRdb reran the public reads through fastp at Q25 and MiXCR, keeping productive beta chains. Each entry merges the rows of one CDR3 protein and shows their most common DNA and genes. The sample contains 10,000 to 15,000 distinct CDR3 sequences, 31% of them found a single time. The ten biggest clones cover around 10% of the sample. Instead of sorted cells or RNA, genomic DNA extracted from peripheral blood served as the source for amplifying TCR beta rearrangements. Sample: blood. Every receptor here comes from a human donor in good health. The donor label of this sample is uncertain.

This sequence joins TRBV27 and TRBJ1-6, with TRBD1 as a possible D gene (5 bases). The V gene lost 6 bases and the J gene lost 3 bases, with 12 bases spanning the gap. The CDR3 is 15 amino acids. CDR1 is MNHEY and CDR2 is SMNVEV in the germline V gene (reference sequence). CDR3 DNA: TGTGCCAGCAGGGGGGGATACCTCTATAATTCACCCCTCCACTTT. Amino acids: CASRGGYLYNSPLHF.

By sample share, this clonotype is medium-sized (0.01 to 0.1%). J is TRBJ2-1 and V is TRBV11-1; D remains ambiguous. The length of the CDR3 is 13 residues. V shed 2 bases and J shed 4 bases, with 6 bases lying between them. CDR1 SGHAT and CDR2 FQDESV come from the germline V gene (reference sequence). CDR3 sequence reads: CASSLLAYNEQFF. The DNA for the CDR3 is TGTGCCAGCAGCTTATTGGCATACAATGAGCAGTTCTTC. The full variable domain, its missing parts supplied by reference TRBV11-1 and TRBJ2-1, is EAEVAQSPRYKITEKSQAVAFWCDPISGHATLYWYRQILGQGPELLVQFQDESVVDDSQLPKDRFSAERLKGVDSTLKIQPAELGDSAMYLCASSLLAYNEQFFGPGTRLTVL.

This rearrangement joins TRBV20-1 to TRBJ2-1, with D perhaps matching TRBD1 (6 bases). From germline, CDR1 is DFQATT and CDR2 SNEGSKA (reference sequence). The CDR3 totals 16 residues. Trimming took 1 base from V and 3 from J, leaving 16 bases between them. CDR3 DNA: TGCAGTGCTAGAGGCGTCGAGACAGGAGGCTACAATGAGCAGTTCTTC. This codes for CSARGVETGGYNEQFF.

This clonotype came up a few times. The J gene is TRBJ1-3, the V gene TRBV5-4; D is uncertain. Trimming removed 3 bases at V and 5 bases at J, with 9 bases between. The length of the CDR3 is 13 residues. Looked up from germline, CDR1 is SGHNT and CDR2 is YYREEE (reference sequence). CDR3 in DNA: TGTGCCAGCAGCTCTGGAGGAAGAAACACCATATATTTT. It translates to CASSSGGRNTIYF.

This clonotype is termed medium-sized. This CDR3 is CSVETSGGTDTQYF. CDR3 DNA: TGCAGCGTTGAGACTAGCGGGGGCACAGATACGCAGTATTTT. The chain is built from TRBV29-1 and TRBJ2-3; 11 nucleotides line up with TRBD2. J was trimmed by 1 base and V by 3 bases; bases with no gene match: 0. The CDR3 is 14 amino acids. Germline V gene data show CDR1 as SQVTM and CDR2 as ANQGSEA.

As concerns this clonotype: At one end the junction does not follow the germline gene, possibly because of a read error. The chain combines TRBV10-3 with TRBJ1-1; D remains ambiguous. Germline CDR1 reads ENHRY; CDR2 reads SYGVKD. This CDR3 is 13 amino acids long. The CDR3 coding sequence is TGTGCCACCAGTGAGGTTTCGGACACTGAAGCTTTCTTT. Protein sequence: CATSEVSDTEAFF.

In this sample, this clonotype turned up a few times. The chain has TRBV15 and TRBJ1-1; tentative D call: TRBD1 (6 bases). There are 16 residues in the CDR3. Germline CDR1 is LNHNV and CDR2 is YYDKDF (reference sequence). V lost 0 bases, J lost 5 bases, and 16 bases lay in between. In DNA, the CDR3 is TGTGCCACCAGCAGAGATCGGGCACAGGGAGGGACTGAAGCTTTCTTT. It encodes CATSRDRAQGGTEAFF.

The chain links TRBV10-3 to TRBJ2-7; 13 nucleotides align to TRBD2. Unmatched junction bases numbered 0, after V lost 5 bases and J lost 2 bases. Germline assignment: CDR1 ENHRY and CDR2 SYGVKD. The CDR3 contains 14 residues. CDR3 DNA sequence: TGTGCCATCAGTACTAGCGGGGGGGCCTACGAGCAGTACTTC. It translates to CAISTSGGAYEQYF.

By proportion, this clonotype is medium-sized. This sequence joins TRBV5-5 and TRBJ2-3; the D gene could be TRBD1 or TRBD2 (5 bases each). The length of the CDR3 is 15 residues. V dropped 4 bases and J dropped 4 bases, with 16 bases sitting between them. The V gene's germline CDR1 is SGHKS and CDR2 YYEKEE (reference sequence). Here the CDR3 DNA reads TGTGCCAGCAGCCCAAGGGACGGAGCACCAGATACGCAGTATTTT. This encodes CASSPRDGAPDTQYF.

This clonotype occurred a few times. This chain connects TRBV12-3 or TRBV12-4 to TRBJ2-2; TRBD1 matches at 8 bases. The length of the CDR3 is 15 residues. V was pared by 4 bases and J by 7 bases, with 8 bases of the junction left unmatched. The DNA for the CDR3 is TGTGCCAGCAGTTCCCTGGACAGGGCCGACGGGGAGCTGTTTTTT. It encodes CASSSLDRADGELFF.

The rearrangement joins TRBV12-3 or TRBV12-4 to TRBJ2-1, with 7 bases identical to TRBD1. With V trimmed by 7 bases and J by 8 bases, 8 bases remained unmatched. The CDR3 has 13 residues. The CDR3 DNA sequence: TGTGCCAGCACCAGACAGGGCAAGGATGAGCAGTTCTTC. Residues: CASTRQGKDEQFF.

This clonotype appeared a few times. This chain joins TRBV6-6 and TRBJ1-3, with D unresolved. The germline gives CDR1 MNHNY, CDR2 SVGAGI (reference sequence). The CDR3 is made up of 15 amino acids. V gave up 2 bases and J gave up 4 bases, with 12 bases separating them. The CDR3 loop is CASSYRRAGGNTIYF. The CDR3 bases are TGTGCCAGCAGTTACCGTCGGGCGGGGGGAAACACCATATATTTT.

The rearrangement links TRBV20-1 to TRBJ1-2, with TRBD1 as a possible D gene (5 bases). Germline lookup yields CDR1 DFQATT and CDR2 SNEGSKA (reference sequence). The V end lost 4 bases, the J end lost 8 bases, and 11 bases lay between the germline ends. The CDR3 contains 11 residues. CDR3: CSAIDRRGYTF. CDR3 nucleotides: TGCAGTGCTATCGACAGACGCGGCTACACCTTC.

The rearrangement links TRBV20-1 to TRBJ1-2, with unresolved D. There are 12 residues in the CDR3. The V gene lost 3 bases and the J gene lost 6 bases, with 11 bases spanning the gap. Looked up from germline, CDR1 is DFQATT and CDR2 is SNEGSKA (reference sequence). The DNA of the CDR3 is TGCAGTGCTAGTATTCTTCAGGATGGCTACACCTTC. As protein: CSASILQDGYTF.

The chain carries TRBV11-1 and TRBJ2-5; tentatively, D is TRBD1 (6 bases). Germline CDR1 SGHAT, CDR2 FQDESV (reference sequence). The CDR3 length is 14 residues. V lost 3 bases and J lost 5, with 13 bases in between. The CDR3 loop reads CASSFGRGGETQYF. The CDR3 DNA is TGTGCCAGCAGCTTTGGCAGGGGCGGTGAGACCCAGTACTTC.

This clonotype is medium-sized in the sample. This chain joins TRBV6-5 and TRBJ1-2; 7 positions match TRBD1. Germline V gene sequence: CDR1 MNHEY, CDR2 SVGAGI. The CDR3 loop spans 12 amino acids. V was pared by 6 bases and J by 7 bases, with 5 bases of the junction left unmatched. Here the CDR3 DNA reads TGTGCCAGCAGGGACAGGTTAGGTGGCTACACCTTC. Translation: CASRDRLGGYTF.

The rearrangement joins TRBV7-2 to TRBJ1-2; TRBD1 matches 12 bases. V shed 1 base, J shed 8 bases, and the junction held 5 bases outside the gene matches. Germline CDR1 and CDR2: SGHTA and FQGNSA. The CDR3 has 15 residues. CDR3 protein: CASSLGGQGAGGYTF. DNA for the CDR3: TGTGCCAGCAGCTTAGGGGGACAGGGGGCAGGGGGCTACACCTTC.

Regarding this clonotype: This likely comes from a read error, as the CDR3 has no conserved phenylalanine or tryptophan at its end. This chain connects TRBV6-1 to TRBJ2-3, with 8 nucleotides matching TRBD2. The CDR3 has 16 amino acids. CDR1 MNHNS and CDR2 SASEGT come from the germline V gene. V was pared by 3 bases and J by 5 bases, with 10 bases of the junction left unmatched. DNA for the CDR3: TGTGCCAGCAGTGATCTGGCGGGGGGCAGCCAAGATACGCAGTATTCT. Residues: CASSDLAGGSQDTQYS.

V and J are TRBV19 and TRBJ1-2; D call uncertain. CDR3 length: 18 residues. Germline V gene lookup returns CDR1 LNHDA and CDR2 SQIVND (reference sequence). V dropped 2 bases and J dropped 7 bases, with 26 bases sitting between them. CDR3 protein: CASSINDVSSHLNGGYTF. CDR3 DNA sequence: TGTGCCAGTAGTATAAACGACGTGTCCTCCCATTTAAACGGTGGCTACACCTTC. Full variable domain (rest looked up from reference TRBV19 and TRBJ1-2): DGGITQSPKYLFRKEGQNVTLSCEQNLNHDAMYWYRQDPGQGLRLIYYSQIVNDFQKGDIAEGYSVSREKKESFPLTVTSAQKNPTAFYLCASSINDVSSHLNGGYTFGSGTRLTVV.

With respect to this clonotype: With a much larger clone just one base away, this may be a read error. Here the CDR3 DNA reads TGCAGCGGGACAGTGGGCAGAGATGAAAAACTGTTTTTT. Its protein is CSGTVGRDEKLFF. This chain connects TRBV29-1 to TRBJ1-4; TRBD1 might be the D (6 bases). CDR1 is SQVTM and CDR2 is ANQGSEA in the germline V gene. The CDR3 consists of 13 residues. V was clipped by 7 bases and J by 6 bases, with 15 bases between them.

The chain carries TRBV7-6 and TRBJ2-1; no definite D call. This CDR3 is 15 amino acids long. Trimming took 5 bases from V and 3 from J, leaving 14 bases between them. CDR1 SGHVS and CDR2 FNYEAQ come from the germline V gene. Here the CDR3 DNA reads TGTGCCAGCAGCCTTTTCGAGGCCCTCTACAATGAGCAGTTCTTC. The encoded protein is CASSLFEALYNEQFF.

By proportion, this clonotype is medium-sized. The genes are TRBV6-5 and TRBJ1-2; 7 nucleotides align to TRBD1. Germline V gene sequence: CDR1 MNHEY, CDR2 SVGAGI. The V and J ends lost 6 bases and 4 bases, in that order; junction bases with no gene match: 5. The CDR3 extends over 13 amino acids. The CDR3 spells CASSRDRLYGYTF. CDR3 bases: TGTGCCAGCAGCCGGGACAGACTCTATGGCTACACCTTC.

By its share, this clonotype is medium-sized. This chain joins TRBV30 and TRBJ1-2; 8 bases match TRBD1. V lost 4 bases and J lost 2; bases outside the gene matches: 3. Germline loops: CDR1 GTSNPN, CDR2 SVGIG (reference sequence). The CDR3 consists of 13 residues. CDR3 nucleotides: TGTGCCTGGAATCAGGGGGCGAACTATGGCTACACCTTC. Translated: CAWNQGANYGYTF.

This chain links TRBV20-1 with TRBJ1-1; D is uncertain. The ends were cut back, 6 bases at V and 0 bases at J, with 14 bases in the middle. This CDR3 comprises 14 residues. Germline V gene lookup returns CDR1 DFQATT and CDR2 SNEGSKA (reference sequence). This chain's CDR3 is CSAEKWDMNTEAFF. The DNA for the CDR3 is TGCAGTGCCGAAAAGTGGGATATGAACACTGAAGCTTTCTTT.

The genes are TRBV13 and TRBJ2-7, with 10 bases that match TRBD1. The V and J ends lost 5 bases and 8 bases, in that order; junction bases with no gene match: 9. The CDR3 sequence is 14 residues long. Germline CDR1 reads PRHDT; CDR2 reads FYEKMQ (reference sequence). CDR3 sequence: CASSKGQGRNKQYF. For the CDR3, the DNA is TGTGCCAGCAGCAAGGGACAGGGGAGGAACAAGCAGTACTTC.

The table lists this clonotype with a few counts. This chain uses TRBV6-2 or TRBV6-3 with TRBJ2-7, with D unclear. Between the trimmed V and J ends, which lost 0 bases and 5 bases, there was a span of 14 bases. This CDR3 is built from 15 residues. The germline V gene encodes CDR1 MNHEY and CDR2 SVGEGT. The CDR3 sequence is CASSYSGPRFDEQYF. Here the CDR3 DNA reads TGTGCCAGCAGTTACTCTGGGCCCCGATTCGACGAGCAGTACTTC.